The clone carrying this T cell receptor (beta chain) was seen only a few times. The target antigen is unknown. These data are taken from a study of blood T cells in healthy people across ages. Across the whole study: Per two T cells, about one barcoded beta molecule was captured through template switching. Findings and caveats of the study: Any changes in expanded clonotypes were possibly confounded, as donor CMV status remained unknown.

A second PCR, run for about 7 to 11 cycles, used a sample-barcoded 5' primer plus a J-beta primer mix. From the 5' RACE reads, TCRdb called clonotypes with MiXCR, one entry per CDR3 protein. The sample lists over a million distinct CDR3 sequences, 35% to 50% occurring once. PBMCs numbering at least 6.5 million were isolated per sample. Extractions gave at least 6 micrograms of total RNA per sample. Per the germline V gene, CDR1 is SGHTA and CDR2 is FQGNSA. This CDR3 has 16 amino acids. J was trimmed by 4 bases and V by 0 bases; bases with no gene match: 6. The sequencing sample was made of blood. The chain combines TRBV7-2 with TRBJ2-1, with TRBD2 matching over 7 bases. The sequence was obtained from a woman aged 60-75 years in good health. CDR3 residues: CASSLAGGGPYNEQFF. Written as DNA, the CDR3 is TGTGCCAGCAGCTTAGCGGGGGGAGGGCCGTACAATGAGCAGTTCTTC.